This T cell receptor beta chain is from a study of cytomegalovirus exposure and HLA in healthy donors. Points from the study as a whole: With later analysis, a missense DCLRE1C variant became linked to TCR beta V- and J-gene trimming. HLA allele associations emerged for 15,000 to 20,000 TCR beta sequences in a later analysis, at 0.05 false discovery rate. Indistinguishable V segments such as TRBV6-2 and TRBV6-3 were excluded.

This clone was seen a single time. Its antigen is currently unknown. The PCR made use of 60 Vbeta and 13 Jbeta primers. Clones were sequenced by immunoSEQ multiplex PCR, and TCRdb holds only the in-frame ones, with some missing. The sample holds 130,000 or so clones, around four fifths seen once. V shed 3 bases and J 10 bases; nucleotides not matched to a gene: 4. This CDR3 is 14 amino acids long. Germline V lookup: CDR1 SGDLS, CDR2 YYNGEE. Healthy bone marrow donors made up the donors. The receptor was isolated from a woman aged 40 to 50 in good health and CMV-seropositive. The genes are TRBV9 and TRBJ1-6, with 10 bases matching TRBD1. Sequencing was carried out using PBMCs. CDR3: CASSAGTGESPLHF. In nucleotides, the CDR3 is TGTGCCAGCAGCGCCGGGACAGGGGAATCACCCCTCCACTTT.